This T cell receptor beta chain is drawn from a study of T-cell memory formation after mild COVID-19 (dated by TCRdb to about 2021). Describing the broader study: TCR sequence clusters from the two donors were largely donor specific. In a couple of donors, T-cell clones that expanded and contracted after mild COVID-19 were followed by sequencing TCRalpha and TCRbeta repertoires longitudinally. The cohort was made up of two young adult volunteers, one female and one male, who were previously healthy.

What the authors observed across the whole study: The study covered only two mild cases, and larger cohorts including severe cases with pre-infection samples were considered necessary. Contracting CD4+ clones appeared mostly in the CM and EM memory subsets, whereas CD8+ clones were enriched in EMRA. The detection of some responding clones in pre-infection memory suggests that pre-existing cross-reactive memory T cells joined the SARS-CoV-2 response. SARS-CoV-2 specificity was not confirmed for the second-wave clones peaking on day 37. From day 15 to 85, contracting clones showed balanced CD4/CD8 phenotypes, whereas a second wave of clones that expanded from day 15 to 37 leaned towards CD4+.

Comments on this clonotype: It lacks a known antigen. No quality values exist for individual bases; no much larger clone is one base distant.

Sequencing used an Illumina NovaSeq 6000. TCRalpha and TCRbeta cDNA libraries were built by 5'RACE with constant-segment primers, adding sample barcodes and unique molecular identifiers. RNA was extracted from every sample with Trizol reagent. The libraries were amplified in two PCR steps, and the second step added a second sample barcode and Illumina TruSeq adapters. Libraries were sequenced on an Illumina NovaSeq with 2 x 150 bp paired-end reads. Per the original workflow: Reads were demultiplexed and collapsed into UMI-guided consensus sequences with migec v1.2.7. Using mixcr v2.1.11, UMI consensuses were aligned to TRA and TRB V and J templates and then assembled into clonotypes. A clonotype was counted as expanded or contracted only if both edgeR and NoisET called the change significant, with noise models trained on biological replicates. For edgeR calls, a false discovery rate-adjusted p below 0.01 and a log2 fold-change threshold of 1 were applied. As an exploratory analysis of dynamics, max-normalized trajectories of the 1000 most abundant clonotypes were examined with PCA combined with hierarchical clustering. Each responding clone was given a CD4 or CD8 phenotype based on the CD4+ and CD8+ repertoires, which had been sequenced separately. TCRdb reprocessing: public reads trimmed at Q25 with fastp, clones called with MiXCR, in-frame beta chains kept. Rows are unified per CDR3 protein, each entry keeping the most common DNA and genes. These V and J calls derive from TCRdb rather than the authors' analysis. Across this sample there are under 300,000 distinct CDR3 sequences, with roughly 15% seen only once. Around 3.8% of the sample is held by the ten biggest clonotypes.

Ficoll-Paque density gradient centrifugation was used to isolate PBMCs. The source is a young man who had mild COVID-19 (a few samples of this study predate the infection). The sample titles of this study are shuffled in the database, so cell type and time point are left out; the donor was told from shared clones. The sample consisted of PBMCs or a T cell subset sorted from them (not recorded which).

The DNA sequence is given as TGTGCCAGCAGTTCAAACCGGGACAGGGTCAATGAGCAGTTCTTC. This encodes CASSSNRDRVNEQFF. The chain links TRBV27 with TRBJ2-1; a stretch of 9 junction bases matches TRBD1. For this chain, trimming is 4 bases at the V end and 6 bases at the J end, and the number of junction bases without a gene match is 7. CDR1 MNHEY and CDR2 SMNVEV were looked up in the germline V gene (reference sequence). The CDR3 sequence holds 15 residues, the cysteine and phenylalanine included. Only the CDR3 region is kept as DNA, spanning 45 bases read in frame from base 1.